The present T cell receptor (beta chain) was sequenced within a study of CD8 T cells in Susac syndrome. Study outcomes and limitations: Only a relatively small number of individuals were included in the TCR sequencing and HLA analysis.

With regard to this clonotype: Its antigen is undetermined.

The authors carried out high-throughput sequencing of TCR beta. They applied it to CD8+ and CD4+ T cells obtained from blood. The multiple sclerosis control group consisted of treatment-naive patients whose relapsing-remitting disease, which was either stable or active, fulfilled revised McDonald criteria. RNA was extracted with the RNeasy kit, and a quantity of about 0.5 to 1 ug was reverse transcribed using random hexamers. The amplification used immunoSEQ multiplex PCR on TCR beta CDR3; it spanned 54 Vbeta and 13 Jbeta. Via MiXCR, TCRdb re-called the immunoSEQ multiplex PCR reads, giving one row per CDR3 protein. The data show about 200,000 distinct CDR3 sequences, approximately 95% seen once. V gave up 5 bases and J gave up 0 bases, with 17 bases separating them. The CDR3 sequence is 16 residues long. The V gene's germline CDR1 is MNHNS and CDR2 SASEGT.

The sequencing input was CD4+ T cells from PBMCs. The sequence came from a human donor with multiple sclerosis. The chain uses TRBV6-1 and TRBJ2-7; D unclear. CDR3 residues: CASSRNSPWDSYEQYF. CDR3 nucleotide sequence: TGTGCCAGCAGTCGGAACTCCCCGTGGGACTCCTACGAGCAGTACTTC.